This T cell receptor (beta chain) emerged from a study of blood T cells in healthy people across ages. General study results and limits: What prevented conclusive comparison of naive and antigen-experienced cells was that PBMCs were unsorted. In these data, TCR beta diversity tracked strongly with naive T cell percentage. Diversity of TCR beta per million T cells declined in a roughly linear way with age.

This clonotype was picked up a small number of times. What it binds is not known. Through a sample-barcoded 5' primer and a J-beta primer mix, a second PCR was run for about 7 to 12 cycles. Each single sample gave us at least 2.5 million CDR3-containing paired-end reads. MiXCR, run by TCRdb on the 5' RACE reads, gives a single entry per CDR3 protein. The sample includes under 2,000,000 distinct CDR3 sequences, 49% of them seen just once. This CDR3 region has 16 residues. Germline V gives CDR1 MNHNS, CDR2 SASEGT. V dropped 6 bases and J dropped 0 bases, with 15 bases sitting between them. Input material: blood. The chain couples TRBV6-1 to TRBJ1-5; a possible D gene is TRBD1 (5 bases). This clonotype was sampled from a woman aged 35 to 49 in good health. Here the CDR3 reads CASSSTARGSNQPQHF. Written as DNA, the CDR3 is TGTGCCAGCAGCTCGACAGCCCGTGGTAGCAATCAGCCCCAGCATTTT.